Shown below are 11 T cell receptor beta chains from a single sample sequenced in a study of CDR3 diversity in severe acne. TCRdb recomputed calls from the PCR reads with MiXCR, one row per CDR3 protein. The sample consists of about 85,000 distinct CDR3 sequences, 45% to 55% of them appearing once. Sequencing was performed on blood. These TCRs come from a male donor in good health, serving as a control.

A few counts support this clonotype. The rearrangement joins TRBV10-3 to TRBJ2-1, with TRBD2 identical over 13 bases. The CDR3 extends over 17 amino acids. J was trimmed by 9 bases and V by 6 bases; bases with no gene match: 14. Germline CDR1 and CDR2: ENHRY and SYGVKD. The CDR3 loop reads CAISKSGTSGKLGEQFF. CDR3 coding DNA: TGTGCCATCAGCAAGTCTGGGACTAGCGGGAAATTGGGTGAGCAGTTCTTC.

This clonotype appeared many times. The J gene is TRBJ1-3, the V gene TRBV6-6; tentatively, D is TRBD1 (5 bases). V was cut by 2 bases and J by 0 bases, with 29 bases left in between. The CDR3 runs to 22 residues. In germline, CDR1 is MNHNY, CDR2 SVGAGI (reference sequence). The CDR3 DNA sequence: TGTGCCAGCAGTTACAGGGGCGGCACAGGTGATGATCCCGGGGCCTCTGGAAACACCATATATTTT. Translating it yields CASSYRGGTGDDPGASGNTIYF.

The rearrangement uses TRBV14 and TRBJ2-7; 7 positions match TRBD1. Germline V gene data show CDR1 as SGHDN and CDR2 as FVKESK. This CDR3 spans 13 amino acids. J gave up 4 bases and V 4 bases, and 4 bases lay outside the gene matches. The CDR3 region is CASSPMGQYEQYF. In DNA form, the CDR3 reads TGTGCCAGCAGCCCGATGGGACAGTACGAGCAGTACTTC.

This chain connects TRBV5-1 to TRBJ2-7; D is undetermined. The germline V and J ends were trimmed by 4 bases and 4 bases, with 12 bases remaining between them. Germline values: CDR1 SGHRS, CDR2 YFSETQ. The CDR3 covers 13 residues. In DNA, the CDR3 is TGCGCCAGCAGCCCGGCTGGCCTATACGAGCAGTACTTC. Translation gives CASSPAGLYEQYF.

The chain joins TRBV6-6 to TRBJ1-2; 7 bases are shared with TRBD1. CDR1 is MNHNY, CDR2 SVGAGI, per germline (reference sequence). J gave up 4 bases and V 5 bases, and 10 bases lay outside the gene matches. The CDR3 loop spans 15 amino acids. CDR3 amino acids: CASSIQRDSIYGYTF. In nucleotides, the CDR3 is TGTGCCAGCAGTATCCAGCGGGACAGCATCTATGGCTACACCTTC.

This clonotype was recorded once. This sequence joins TRBV6-1 and TRBJ2-7, with a tentative D call TRBD2 (7 bases). CDR3 length equals 14 residues. V lost 2 bases, J lost 5 bases, and 13 bases lay in between. Germline CDR1 reads MNHNS; CDR2 reads SASEGT. The CDR3 protein is CASSERGGGDEQYF. DNA for the CDR3: TGTGCCAGCAGTGAAAGAGGAGGGGGGGACGAGCAGTACTTC.

Details on this clonotype: One base away lies a much larger clone, so this may be a sequencing read error. The V call is TRBV24-1, the J call TRBJ2-6; the D gene is possibly TRBD2 (7 bases). The CDR3 totals 15 residues. Germline V gene sequence: CDR1 KGHDR, CDR2 SFDVKD. The CDR3 sequence: CATSDTGSGANVLAF. CDR3 DNA sequence: TGTGCCACCAGTGATACAGGGAGCGGGGCCAACGTCCTGGCTTTC.

This clonotype is classed as medium-sized. The rearrangement links TRBV13 to TRBJ2-7; tentative D call: TRBD2 (6 bases). The CDR3 is 12 residues long. Trimming cost V 6 bases and J 2 bases, with 8 bases left between them. The germline gives CDR1 PRHDT, CDR2 FYEKMQ (reference sequence). CDR3 nucleotides: TGTGCCAGCAGTCGACTAGCCTACGAGCAGTACTTC. It encodes CASSRLAYEQYF.

J is TRBJ1-6 and V is TRBV20-1; D may be TRBD1 (6 bases). The V end was cut by 3 bases, the J end by 5 bases, with 11 bases between. CDR3 size: 14 residues. Looked up from germline, CDR1 is DFQATT and CDR2 is SNEGSKA (reference sequence). CDR3 sequence reads: CSASSGENNSPLHF. The CDR3 DNA reads as TGCAGTGCTAGCTCAGGGGAGAATAATTCACCCCTCCACTTT.

This clonotype has only one observation. The rearrangement joins TRBV5-6 to TRBJ2-6; D is unresolved. Germline V lookup: CDR1 SGHDT, CDR2 YYEEEE. V was clipped by 2 bases and J by 0 bases, with 18 bases between them. The CDR3 length is 19 residues. The CDR3 DNA follows: TGTGCCAGCAGCTTCTACCGCCGCGCACAAATCTCTGGGGCCAACGTCCTGACTTTC. Protein product: CASSFYRRAQISGANVLTF.

V usage is TRBV9 and J usage is TRBJ2-7, with 7 bases fitting TRBD1. The CDR3 totals 13 residues. From germline, CDR1 is SGDLS and CDR2 YYNGEE. After removal of 4 bases from V and 6 bases from J, the junction contained 7 bases not matched to a gene. CDR3 loop: CASSSYRGGEQYF. CDR3 bases: TGTGCCAGCAGCTCATACAGGGGCGGCGAGCAGTACTTC. The whole variable domain, filled in from reference TRBV9 and TRBJ2-7, reads DSGVTQTPKHLITATGQRVTLRCSPRSGDLSVYWYQQSLDQGLQFLIQYYNGEERAKGNILERFSAQQFPDLHSELNLSSLELGDSALYFCASSSYRGGEQYFGPGTRLTVT.